This T cell receptor (beta chain) derives from a study of Graves' ophthalmopathy and Graves' hyperthyroidism. The germline V and J ends were trimmed by 5 bases and 7 bases, with 17 bases remaining between them. Germline CDR1 and CDR2: MNHNS and SASEGT. The CDR3 is 14 amino acids. Study outcomes and limitations: From stable hyperthyroidism, ophthalmopathy was separated by a 13-signature model with 87.88% sensitivity and around 79% specificity. For predicting ophthalmopathy progression, the model had 70.59% sensitivity and roughly 72% specificity.

Patients with other autoimmune diseases, uncontrolled infections, pregnancy or lactation were excluded. As the template, RNA transcripts were used to amplify TCR beta CDR3 regions. Scientists carried out first-round RT-PCR using HTBI primers and then a second-round multiplex PCR. MiXCR, applied by TCRdb to the multiplex PCR reads, yields one record per CDR3 protein. Among hundreds of thousands of distinct CDR3 sequences, under 25% were seen once, and the ten largest hold roughly 3%. This clonotype appeared many times. Antigen: not known. Sequenced material: peripheral blood. The source is a woman under 30 with stable Graves' hyperthyroidism. The gene calls are TRBV6-1 and TRBJ2-5; TRBD2 might be the D (7 bases). CDR3 in DNA: TGTGCCAGCAGTCGGACAGTGGGGGGGAGGACCCAGTACTTC. It yields the protein CASSRTVGGRTQYF.